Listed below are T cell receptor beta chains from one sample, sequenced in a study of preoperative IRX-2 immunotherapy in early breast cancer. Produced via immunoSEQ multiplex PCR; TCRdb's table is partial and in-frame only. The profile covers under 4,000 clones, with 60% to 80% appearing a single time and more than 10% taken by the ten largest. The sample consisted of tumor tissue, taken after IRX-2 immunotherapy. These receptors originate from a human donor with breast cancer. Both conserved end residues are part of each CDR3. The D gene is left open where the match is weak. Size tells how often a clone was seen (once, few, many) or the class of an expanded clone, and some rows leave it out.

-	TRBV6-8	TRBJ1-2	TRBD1	CASSEGAGWNYGYTF	TGTGCCAGCAGTGAGGGGGCAGGGTGGAACTATGGCTACACCTTC
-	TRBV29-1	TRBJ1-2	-	CSVATGPSANYGYTF	TGCAGCGTGGCAACCGGGCCATCCGCTAACTATGGCTACACCTTC
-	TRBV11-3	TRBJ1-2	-	CASSRAGTNYGYTF	TGTGCCAGCAGCCGCGCCGGGACGAACTATGGCTACACCTTC
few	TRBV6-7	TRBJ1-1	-	CASSFDTEAFF	TGTGCCAGCAGTTTCGACACTGAAGCTTTCTTT
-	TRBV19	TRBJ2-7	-	CASSTQRSSYEQYF	TGTGCCAGTAGTACCCAACGGAGCTCCTACGAGCAGTACTTC
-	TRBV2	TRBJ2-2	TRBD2	CASSETSAWGTGELFF	TGTGCCAGCAGTGAAACTAGCGCATGGGGCACCGGGGAGCTGTTTTTT
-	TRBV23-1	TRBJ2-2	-	CASSLGLYTGELFF	TGCGCCAGCAGCTTAGGCCTATACACCGGGGAGCTGTTTTTT
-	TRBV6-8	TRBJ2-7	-	CASSFPGSHEQYF	TGTGCCAGCAGTTTCCCAGGTTCCCACGAGCAGTACTTC
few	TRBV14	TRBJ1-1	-	CASSQKNRVGTEAFF	TGTGCCAGCAGCCAAAAAAACAGGGTTGGCACTGAAGCTTTCTTT
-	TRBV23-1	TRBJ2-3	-	CASSRGLVDTQYF	TGCGCCAGCAGCCGAGGGCTTGTAGATACGCAGTATTTT
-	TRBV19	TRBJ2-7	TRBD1	CASSIGTASYEQYF	TGTGCCAGTAGTATCGGGACAGCGTCCTACGAGCAGTACTTC
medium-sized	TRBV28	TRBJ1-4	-	CASTPPRGKLFF	TGTGCCAGCACCCCTCCTCGGGGAAAACTGTTTTTT
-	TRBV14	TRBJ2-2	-	CASSQVGTGGELFF	TGTGCCAGCAGCCAAGTGGGTACTGGCGGGGAGCTGTTTTTT
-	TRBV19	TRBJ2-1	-	CASSIDGVSNEQFF	TGTGCCAGTAGTATAGATGGGGTCAGCAATGAGCAGTTCTTC
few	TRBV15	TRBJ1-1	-	CATSGWRGYTEAFF	TGTGCCACCAGCGGATGGAGGGGGTACACTGAAGCTTTCTTT
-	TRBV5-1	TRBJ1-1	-	CASTRAYMNTEAFF	TGCGCCAGCACCCGGGCCTACATGAACACTGAAGCTTTCTTT
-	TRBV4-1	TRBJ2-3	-	CASSPAGLLTHDTQYF	TGCGCCAGCAGCCCGGCGGGACTCCTAACCCACGATACGCAGTATTTT
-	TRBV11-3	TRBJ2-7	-	CASSRSGTSSYEQYF	TGTGCCAGCAGCCGTTCCGGGACATCCTCCTACGAGCAGTACTTC
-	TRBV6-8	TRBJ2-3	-	CASSYQLETDTQYF	TGTGCCAGCAGTTACCAACTAGAAACAGATACGCAGTATTTT
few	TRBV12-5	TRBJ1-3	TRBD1	CASGLPTGLRNTIYF	TGTGCTAGTGGTTTGCCGACAGGGTTGAGAAACACCATATATTTT
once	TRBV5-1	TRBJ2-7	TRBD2	CASSIGLAGTYEQYF	TGCGCCAGCAGCATCGGACTAGCGGGAACATACGAGCAGTACTTC
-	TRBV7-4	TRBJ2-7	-	CASSFGGSYEQYF	TGTGCCAGCAGCTTCGGCGGATCCTACGAGCAGTACTTC
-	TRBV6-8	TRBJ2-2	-	CASSYSIWRHTGELFF	TGTGCCAGCAGTTACTCGATTTGGAGACACACCGGGGAGCTGTTTTTT
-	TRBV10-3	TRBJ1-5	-	CAISERHSNQPQHF	TGTGCCATCAGTGAGAGACATAGCAATCAGCCCCAGCATTTT
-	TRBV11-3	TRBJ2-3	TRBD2	CASSLASGRPTDTQYF	TGTGCCAGCAGCTTGGCTAGCGGGAGGCCCACAGATACGCAGTATTTT
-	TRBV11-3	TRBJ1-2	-	CASSLVRGAGYGYTF	TGTGCCAGCAGCTTAGTTCGGGGGGCGGGCTATGGCTACACCTTC
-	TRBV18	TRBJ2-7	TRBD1	CASSGTVSSYEQYF	TGTGCCAGCTCTGGGACAGTGAGCTCCTACGAGCAGTACTTC
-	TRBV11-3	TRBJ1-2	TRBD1	CASSSRDRDNYGYTF	TGTGCCAGCAGCTCCCGGGACAGGGATAACTATGGCTACACCTTC
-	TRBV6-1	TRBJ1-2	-	CASSEAKALYGYTF	TGTGCCAGCAGTGAAGCGAAGGCCCTCTATGGCTACACCTTC
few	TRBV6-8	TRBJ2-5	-	CASSYSGLDGGLGETQYF	TGTGCCAGCAGTTACTCGGGTCTGGACGGGGGCCTGGGAGAGACCCAGTACTTC
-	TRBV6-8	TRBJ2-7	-	CASSYSVGPYEQYF	TGTGCCAGCAGTTACTCCGTCGGCCCCTACGAGCAGTACTTC
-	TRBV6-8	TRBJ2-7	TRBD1	CASSYSTGWGYEQYF	TGTGCCAGCAGTTACTCGACAGGGTGGGGTTACGAGCAGTACTTC
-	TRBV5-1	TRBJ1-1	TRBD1	CASSFNRGRGTEAFF	TGCGCCAGCAGCTTCAACAGGGGGAGAGGCACTGAAGCTTTCTTT